Described below is a single TCR beta chain sequence and its context. Synthetic spike-ins, TCR analog templates, were added into each PCR. Sequencing was performed with immunoSEQ multiplex PCR; in TCRdb, only in-frame clones are kept and a portion is missing. Among 57,000 or so clones listed, roughly four fifths were seen once. The CDR3 contains 13 residues. V shed 6 bases and J 2 bases; nucleotides not matched to a gene: 4. Germline assignment: CDR1 SGHVS and CDR2 FQNEAQ. The sample is drawn from a study of PD-L1 blockade in urothelial cancer. Whole-study context: Patients with male sex and bladder-origin urothelial cancer accounted for most of the roughly 29 enrolled.

The chain carries TRBV7-8 and TRBJ2-7, with TRBD1 identical over 7 bases. The sequencing used PBMCs, collected around atezolizumab (anti-PD-L1) treatment. The sequence was collected from a man aged 70-80 years with urothelial cancer. CDR3 nucleotides: TGTGCCAGCAGACCGGGACAGACCTACGAGCAGTACTTC. This sequence encodes CASRPGQTYEQYF.